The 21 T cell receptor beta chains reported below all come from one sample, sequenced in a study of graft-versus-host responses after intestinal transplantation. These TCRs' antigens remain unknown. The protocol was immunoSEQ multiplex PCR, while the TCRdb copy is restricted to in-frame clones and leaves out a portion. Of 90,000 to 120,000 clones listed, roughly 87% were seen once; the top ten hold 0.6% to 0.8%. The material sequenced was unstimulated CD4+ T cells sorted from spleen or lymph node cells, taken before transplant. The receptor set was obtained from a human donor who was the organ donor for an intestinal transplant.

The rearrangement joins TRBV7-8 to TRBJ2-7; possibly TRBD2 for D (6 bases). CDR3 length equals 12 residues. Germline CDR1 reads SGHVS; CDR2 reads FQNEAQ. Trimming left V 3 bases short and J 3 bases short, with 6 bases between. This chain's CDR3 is CASSLDYYEQYF. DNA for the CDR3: TGTGCCAGCAGCTTGGACTACTACGAGCAGTACTTC.

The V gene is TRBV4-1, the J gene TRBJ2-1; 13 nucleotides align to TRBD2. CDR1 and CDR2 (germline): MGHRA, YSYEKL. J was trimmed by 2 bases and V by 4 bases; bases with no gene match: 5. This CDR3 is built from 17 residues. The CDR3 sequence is CASSPGLAGAPYNEQFF. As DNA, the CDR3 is TGCGCCAGCAGCCCCGGACTAGCGGGAGCCCCCTACAATGAGCAGTTCTTC.

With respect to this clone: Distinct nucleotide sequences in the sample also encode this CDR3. The CDR3 here is CASRDRGSTEAFF. In DNA, the CDR3 is TGTGCCAGTAGAGACAGGGGAAGTACTGAAGCTTTCTTT. The chain combines TRBV19 with TRBJ1-1; 8 nucleotides match TRBD1. Germline CDR1 LNHDA, CDR2 SQIVND (reference sequence). V was clipped by 6 bases and J by 5 bases; unmatched bases: 5. This CDR3 is built from 13 residues.

The CDR3 DNA reads as TGTGCCAGCCATAGTCGGGACAGGGCGATCTACGAGCAGTACTTC. This sequence encodes CASHSRDRAIYEQYF. V gene TRBV5-5 combines with J gene TRBJ2-7; 9 nucleotides align to TRBD1. This CDR3 has 15 residues. The junction had 11 bases not matched to a gene; V was cut back by 7 bases and J by 3 bases. The germline V gene encodes CDR1 SGHKS and CDR2 YYEKEE (reference sequence).

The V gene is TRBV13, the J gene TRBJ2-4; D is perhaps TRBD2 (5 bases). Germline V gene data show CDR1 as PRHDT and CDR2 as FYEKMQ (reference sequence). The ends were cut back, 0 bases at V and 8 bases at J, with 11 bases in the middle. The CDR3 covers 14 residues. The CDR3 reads CASSLGDVGDIQYF. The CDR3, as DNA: TGTGCCAGCAGCTTAGGAGACGTCGGGGACATTCAGTACTTC.

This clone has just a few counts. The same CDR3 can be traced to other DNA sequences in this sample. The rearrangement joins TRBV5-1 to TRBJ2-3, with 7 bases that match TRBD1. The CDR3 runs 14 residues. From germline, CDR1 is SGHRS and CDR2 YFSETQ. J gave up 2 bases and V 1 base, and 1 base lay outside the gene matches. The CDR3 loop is CASSLTGVTDTQYF. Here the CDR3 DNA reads TGCGCCAGCAGCTTGACAGGGGTCACAGATACGCAGTATTTT.

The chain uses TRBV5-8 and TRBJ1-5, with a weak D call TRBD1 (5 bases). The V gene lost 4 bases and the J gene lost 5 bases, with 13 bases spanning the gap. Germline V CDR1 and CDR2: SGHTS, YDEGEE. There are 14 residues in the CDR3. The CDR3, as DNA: TGTGCCAGCAGCCCCACGGGGACCCATCAGCCCCAGCATTTT. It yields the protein CASSPTGTHQPQHF.

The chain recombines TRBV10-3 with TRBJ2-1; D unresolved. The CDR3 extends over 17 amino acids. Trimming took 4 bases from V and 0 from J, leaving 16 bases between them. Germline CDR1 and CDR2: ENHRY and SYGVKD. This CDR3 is CAISVRLSSSSYNEQFF. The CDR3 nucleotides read TGTGCCATCAGTGTGAGATTAAGTTCCTCCTCCTACAATGAGCAGTTCTTC.

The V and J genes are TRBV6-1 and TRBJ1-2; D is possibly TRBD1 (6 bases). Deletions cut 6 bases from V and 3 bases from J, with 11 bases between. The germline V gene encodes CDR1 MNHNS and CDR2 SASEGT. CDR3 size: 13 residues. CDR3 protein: CASSGQGYYGYTF. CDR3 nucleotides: TGTGCCAGCAGCGGTCAGGGGTACTATGGCTACACCTTC.

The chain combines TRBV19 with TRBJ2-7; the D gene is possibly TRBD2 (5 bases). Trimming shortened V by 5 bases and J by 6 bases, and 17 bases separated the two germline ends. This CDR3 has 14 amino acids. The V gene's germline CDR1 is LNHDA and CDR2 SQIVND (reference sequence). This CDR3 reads CASSPRRLATEQYF. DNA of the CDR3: TGTGCCAGTAGTCCAAGGAGGCTAGCCACCGAGCAGTACTTC. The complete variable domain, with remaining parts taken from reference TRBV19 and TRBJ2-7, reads DGGITQSPKYLFRKEGQNVTLSCEQNLNHDAMYWYRQDPGQGLRLIYYSQIVNDFQKGDIAEGYSVSREKKESFPLTVTSAQKNPTAFYLCASSPRRLATEQYFGPGTRLTVT.

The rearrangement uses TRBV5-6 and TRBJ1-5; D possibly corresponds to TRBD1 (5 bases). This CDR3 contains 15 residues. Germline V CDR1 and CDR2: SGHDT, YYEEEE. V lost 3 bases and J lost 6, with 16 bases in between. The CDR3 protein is CASSSQRTGGQPQHF. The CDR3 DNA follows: TGTGCCAGCAGCTCACAACGGACGGGGGGTCAGCCCCAGCATTTT.

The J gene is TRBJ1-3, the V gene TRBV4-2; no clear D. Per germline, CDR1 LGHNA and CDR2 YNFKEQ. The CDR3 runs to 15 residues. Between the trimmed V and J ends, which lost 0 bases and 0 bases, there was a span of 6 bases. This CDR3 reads CASSQDKVSGNTIYF. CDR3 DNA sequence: TGTGCCAGCAGCCAAGACAAGGTCTCTGGAAACACCATATATTTT.

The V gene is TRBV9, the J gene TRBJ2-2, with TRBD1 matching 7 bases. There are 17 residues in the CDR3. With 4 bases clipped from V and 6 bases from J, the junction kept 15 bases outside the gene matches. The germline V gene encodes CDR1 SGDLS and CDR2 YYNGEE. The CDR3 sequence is CASSLGGRVLTAGELFF. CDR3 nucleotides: TGTGCCAGCAGCTTAGGGGGCAGGGTCCTTACGGCCGGGGAGCTGTTTTTT.

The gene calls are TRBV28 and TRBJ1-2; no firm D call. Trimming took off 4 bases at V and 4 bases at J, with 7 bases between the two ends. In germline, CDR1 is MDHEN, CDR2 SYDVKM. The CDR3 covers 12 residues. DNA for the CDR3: TGTGCCAGCAGTTGGACTGTCTATGGCTACACCTTC. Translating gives CASSWTVYGYTF.

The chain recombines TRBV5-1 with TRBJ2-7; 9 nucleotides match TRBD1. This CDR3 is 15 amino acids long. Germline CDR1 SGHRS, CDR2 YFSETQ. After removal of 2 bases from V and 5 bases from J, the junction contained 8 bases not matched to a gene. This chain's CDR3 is CASSFTGGDKNEQYF. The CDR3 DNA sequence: TGCGCCAGCAGCTTCACAGGGGGCGATAAAAACGAGCAGTACTTC. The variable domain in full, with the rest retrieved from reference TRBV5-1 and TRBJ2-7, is KAGVTQTPRYLIKTRGQQVTLSCSPISGHRSVSWYQQTPGQGLQFLFEYFSETQRNKGNFPGRFSGRQFSNSRSEMNVSTLELGDSALYLCASSFTGGDKNEQYFGPGTRLTVT.

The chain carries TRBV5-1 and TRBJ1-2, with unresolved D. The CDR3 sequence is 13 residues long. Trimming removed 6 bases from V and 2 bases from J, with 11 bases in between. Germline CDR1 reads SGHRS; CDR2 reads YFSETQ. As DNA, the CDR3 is TGCGCCAGCAACCGGCCGGGCAACTATGGCTACACCTTC. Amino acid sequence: CASNRPGNYGYTF. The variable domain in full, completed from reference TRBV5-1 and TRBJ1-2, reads KAGVTQTPRYLIKTRGQQVTLSCSPISGHRSVSWYQQTPGQGLQFLFEYFSETQRNKGNFPGRFSGRQFSNSRSEMNVSTLELGDSALYLCASNRPGNYGYTFGSGTRLTVV.

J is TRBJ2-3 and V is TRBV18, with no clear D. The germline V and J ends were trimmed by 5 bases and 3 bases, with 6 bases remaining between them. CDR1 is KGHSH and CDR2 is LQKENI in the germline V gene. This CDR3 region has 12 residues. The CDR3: CASSDPTDTQYF. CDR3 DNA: TGTGCCAGCTCAGACCCAACAGATACGCAGTATTTT.

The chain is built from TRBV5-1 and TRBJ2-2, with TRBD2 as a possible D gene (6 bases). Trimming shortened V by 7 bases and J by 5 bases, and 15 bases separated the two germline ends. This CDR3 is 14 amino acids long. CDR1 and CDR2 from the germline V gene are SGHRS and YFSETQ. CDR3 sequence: CASHRGVGTGELFF. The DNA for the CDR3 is TGCGCCAGCCACCGCGGGGTAGGGACCGGGGAGCTGTTTTTT.

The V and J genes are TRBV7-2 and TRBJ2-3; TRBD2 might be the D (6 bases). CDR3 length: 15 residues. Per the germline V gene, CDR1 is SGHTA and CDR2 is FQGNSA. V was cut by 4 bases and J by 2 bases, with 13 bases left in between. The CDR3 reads CASSSGLLTTDTQYF. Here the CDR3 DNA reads TGTGCCAGCAGCTCGGGACTCCTAACCACAGATACGCAGTATTTT.

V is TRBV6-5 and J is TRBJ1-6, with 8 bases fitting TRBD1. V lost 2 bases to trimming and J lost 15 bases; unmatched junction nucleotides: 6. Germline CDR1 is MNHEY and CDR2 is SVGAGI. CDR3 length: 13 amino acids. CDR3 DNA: TGTGCCAGCAGTTACCGGGACAGGCTTCTCCTCCACTTT. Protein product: CASSYRDRLLLHF.

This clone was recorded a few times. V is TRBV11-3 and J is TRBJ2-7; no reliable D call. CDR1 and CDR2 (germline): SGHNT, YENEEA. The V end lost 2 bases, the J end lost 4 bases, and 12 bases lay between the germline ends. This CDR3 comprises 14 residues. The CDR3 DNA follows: TGTGCCAGCAGCTTAAATATTGGGTGGTACGAGCAGTACTTC. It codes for CASSLNIGWYEQYF.